The 28 T cell receptor beta chains reported below all come from one sample, sequenced in a study of shared clonotypes between healthy human individuals. Produced via immunoSEQ multiplex PCR; TCRdb's table is partial and in-frame only. In the table there are approximately 640,000 clones, roughly 91% of which are singletons. Sequences were obtained from memory CD8+ T cells from PBMCs. This sample's subset: CD45RO+ cells pooled with CCR7-negative TemRA cells. Receptors originate from a man aged 18 to 29 in good health. Some clones in this sample may be carry-over from other donors' samples.

The chain is built from TRBV7-3 and TRBJ2-5, with TRBD1 identical over 11 bases. The CDR3 spans 15 residues. V was clipped by 5 bases and J by 4 bases; unmatched bases: 6. Looked up from germline, CDR1 is SGHTA and CDR2 is FQGTGA. The CDR3 loop reads CASSHRTGGAETQYF. The CDR3 region has the DNA TGTGCCAGCAGCCACCGGACAGGGGGCGCAGAGACCCAGTACTTC.

This chain connects TRBV7-8 to TRBJ2-1; D is possibly TRBD1 (6 bases). CDR1 SGHVS and CDR2 FQNEAQ come from the germline V gene. This CDR3 comprises 15 residues. Trimming left V 2 bases short and J 6 bases short, with 14 bases between. CDR3: CASSLNQGFGNEQFF. In DNA, the CDR3 is TGTGCCAGCAGCTTAAACCAGGGGTTCGGCAATGAGCAGTTCTTC.

CDR3 amino acids: CASSVGETSRGPYNEQFF. CDR3 DNA: TGTGCCAGCAGCGTAGGCGAGACTAGCAGGGGGCCCTACAATGAGCAGTTCTTC. The V call is TRBV9, the J call TRBJ2-1; a possible D gene is TRBD1 (8 bases). The CDR3 covers 18 residues. With 0 bases removed from V and 2 bases from J, the gap between germline ends came to 18 bases. In germline, CDR1 is SGDLS, CDR2 YYNGEE.

This clone showed up just a few times. V gene TRBV11-2 combines with J gene TRBJ1-1, with D possibly TRBD1 on 6 matching bases. The CDR3 has 15 residues. Trimming left V 4 bases short and J 4 bases short, with 16 bases between. Germline V gene data show CDR1 as SGHAT and CDR2 as FQNNGV. The CDR3 coding sequence is TGTGCCAGCAGCTCCGTAGGGGGTAAGGGCACTGAAGCTTTCTTT. Residues: CASSSVGGKGTEAFF.

The chain employs TRBV5-6 and TRBJ1-1; D is unresolved. CDR1 is SGHDT, CDR2 YYEEEE, per germline. The CDR3 extends over 14 amino acids. V gave up 0 bases and J gave up 1 base, with 7 bases separating them. The CDR3: CASSLGHPNTEAFF. The CDR3 nucleotides are TGTGCCAGCAGCTTGGGACACCCGAACACTGAAGCTTTCTTT.

J is TRBJ2-3 and V is TRBV10-1; D is tentatively TRBD1 or TRBD2 (6 bases each). Trimming stripped 2 bases from V and 3 bases from J, with 27 bases between. In germline, CDR1 is WNHNN, CDR2 SYGVQD (reference sequence). The CDR3 has 20 amino acids. The CDR3 protein is CASSEPRDRVPGARTDTQYF. The CDR3 bases are TGCGCCAGCAGTGAGCCCAGAGACCGGGTCCCGGGGGCGCGAACAGATACGCAGTATTTT.

This chain connects TRBV5-6 to TRBJ2-7; D possibly corresponds to TRBD2 (6 bases). Germline CDR1 reads SGHDT; CDR2 reads YYEEEE. The germline V and J ends were trimmed by 1 base and 4 bases, with 15 bases remaining between them. This CDR3 region has 15 residues. CDR3 sequence: CASSLYSGRWYEQYF. As DNA, the CDR3 is TGTGCCAGCAGCTTGTATTCCGGGAGATGGTACGAGCAGTACTTC.

As regards this clone: This same CDR3 is encoded by further DNA sequences in the sample. The chain carries TRBV7-9 and TRBJ2-5; D is possibly TRBD1 (5 bases). Germline CDR1 and CDR2: SEHNR and FQNEAQ (reference sequence). The CDR3 is 14 amino acids. Trimming pared 2 bases from V and 2 bases from J, leaving 9 bases between. Here the CDR3 reads CASSLLGLQETQYF. The CDR3 nucleotides are TGTGCCAGCAGCTTATTGGGGCTGCAAGAGACCCAGTACTTC.

The chain combines TRBV11-3 with TRBJ2-7, with TRBD2 matching over 7 bases. CDR3 length: 17 residues. The germline V gene has CDR1 SGHNT and CDR2 YENEEA. Unmatched junction bases numbered 15, after V lost 5 bases and J lost 2 bases. CDR3: CASSLAYPSGAPYEQYF. The CDR3, as DNA: TGTGCCAGCAGCCTTGCTTATCCTAGCGGAGCCCCCTACGAGCAGTACTTC. The full variable domain, with the rest looked up from reference TRBV11-3 and TRBJ2-7, is EAGVVQSPRYKIIEKKQPVAFWCNPISGHNTLYWYLQNLGQGPELLIRYENEEAVDDSQLPKDRFSAERLKGVDSTLKIQPAELGDSAVYLCASSLAYPSGAPYEQYFGPGTRLTVT.

The chain uses TRBV7-8 and TRBJ2-1; TRBD2 aligns across 8 bases. CDR1 and CDR2 from the germline V gene are SGHVS and FQNEAQ. The trim removed 5 bases at V and 4 bases at J, leaving 7 bases unmatched. This CDR3 region has 15 residues. The CDR3 spells CASSPPSGPYNEQFF. The CDR3 region has the DNA TGTGCCAGCAGCCCCCCTAGCGGGCCTTACAATGAGCAGTTCTTC.

This clone was seen just once. The sample holds other DNA sequences that translate to the same CDR3. This chain joins TRBV29-1 and TRBJ2-7; 7 bases are a match to TRBD1. J was trimmed by 0 bases and V by 6 bases; bases with no gene match: 5. The CDR3 loop spans 13 amino acids. Germline V gives CDR1 SQVTM, CDR2 ANQGSEA. CDR3 DNA sequence: TGCAGCGTGGAACAGGGGTCCTCCTACGAGCAGTACTTC. This sequence encodes CSVEQGSSYEQYF.

V gene TRBV28 combines with J gene TRBJ2-5; tentatively, D is TRBD1 (5 bases). The V gene lost 7 bases and the J gene lost 4 bases, with 16 bases spanning the gap. The CDR3 spans 14 residues. Per germline, CDR1 MDHEN and CDR2 SYDVKM. The CDR3 sequence: CASTPRAQGETQYF. CDR3 bases: TGTGCCAGCACCCCTCGTGCCCAGGGAGAGACCCAGTACTTC.

The chain links TRBV18 to TRBJ2-1, with 8 bases that match TRBD2. Germline CDR1 is KGHSH and CDR2 is LQKENI. The CDR3 runs to 17 residues. J was trimmed by 7 bases and V by 2 bases; bases with no gene match: 13. The CDR3 region has the DNA TGTGCCAGCTCACCATACCGGGGACTTGCGGGAGGTAATGAGCAGTTCTTC. The encoded protein is CASSPYRGLAGGNEQFF.

V gene TRBV4-3 combines with J gene TRBJ2-7; D not certain. Trimming shortened V by 0 bases and J by 1 base, and 10 bases separated the two germline ends. The germline CDR1 and CDR2 sequences are LGHNA and YSLEER. The CDR3 is 15 amino acids. The CDR3 DNA reads as TGCGCCAGCAGCCAAGATTGGGTAGGATCCTACGAGCAGTACTTC. It translates to CASSQDWVGSYEQYF.

The chain recombines TRBV11-2 with TRBJ1-1; D gene unclear. The V gene lost 7 bases and the J gene lost 1 base, with 10 bases spanning the gap. The length of the CDR3 is 13 residues. Germline-derived CDR1 and CDR2 are SGHAT and FQNNGV. The CDR3 here is CASKPPANTEAFF. As DNA, the CDR3 is TGTGCCAGCAAACCTCCCGCGAACACTGAAGCTTTCTTT.

The gene calls are TRBV5-5 and TRBJ1-2; 9 bases are shared with TRBD1. The V segment lost 7 bases and the J segment 7 bases; nucleotides outside the gene matches: 2. This CDR3 region has 11 residues. Germline V gene data show CDR1 as SGHKS and CDR2 as YYEKEE (reference sequence). CDR3 sequence: CASGTGPGYTF. The CDR3 region has the DNA TGTGCCAGCGGGACAGGGCCTGGCTACACCTTC.

J is TRBJ1-1 and V is TRBV6-7; D unclear. TRBV6-7 counts as an open reading frame of uncertain function. CDR3 size: 14 residues. V was shortened by 1 base and J by 5 bases, with 11 bases between the two germline ends. This chain's CDR3 is CASSYYGRVTEAFF. The DNA for the CDR3 is TGTGCCAGCAGTTACTACGGGAGGGTTACTGAAGCTTTCTTT.

This clone came up many times. This chain uses TRBV5-6 with TRBJ1-1; a possible D gene is TRBD1 (5 bases). The V and J ends lost 2 bases and 2 bases respectively, with 10 bases between them. The length of the CDR3 is 14 residues. Germline loops: CDR1 SGHDT, CDR2 YYEEEE. The CDR3 coding sequence is TGTGCCAGCAGCTTTACGGGGCCAAACACTGAAGCTTTCTTT. Protein sequence: CASSFTGPNTEAFF.

DNA of the CDR3: TGTGCCAGCAGTATACCTCCAATCGATTGGGGGACTAGCGACTACGAGCAGTACTTC. This codes for CASSIPPIDWGTSDYEQYF. V is TRBV28 and J is TRBJ2-7, with 10 bases that match TRBD2. CDR3 size: 19 residues. V gave up 5 bases and J gave up 3 bases; unmatched junction bases: 19. Germline V gene lookup returns CDR1 MDHEN and CDR2 SYDVKM.

The chain is built from TRBV5-6 and TRBJ2-7, with D hard to call. The CDR3 covers 17 residues. Germline CDR1 and CDR2: SGHDT and YYEEEE. Trimming removed 4 bases at V and 0 bases at J, with 20 bases between. The CDR3 region has the DNA TGTGCCAGCAGCCACTCCTCCTTGGCGCCGAGCTCCTACGAGCAGTACTTC. As protein: CASSHSSLAPSSYEQYF.

The CDR3 reads CASAGDGRGSYEQYF. The CDR3 bases are TGTGCCAGCGCGGGGGACGGGAGGGGCTCCTACGAGCAGTACTTC. The genes are TRBV9 and TRBJ2-7, with 8 bases identical to TRBD2. Germline V CDR1 and CDR2: SGDLS, YYNGEE. V shed 7 bases, J shed 0 bases, and the junction held 9 bases outside the gene matches. The CDR3 runs to 15 residues.

The rearrangement joins TRBV10-1 to TRBJ2-2; 7 bases align to TRBD1. V lost 6 bases and J lost 4; bases outside the gene matches: 2. The CDR3 contains 13 residues. The germline V gene encodes CDR1 WNHNN and CDR2 SYGVQD (reference sequence). CDR3 loop: CASSNRGTGELFF. CDR3 nucleotides: TGCGCCAGCAGCAACAGGGGCACCGGGGAGCTGTTTTTT.

The chain has TRBV9 and TRBJ2-7; 8 bases map to TRBD1. V gave up 3 bases and J gave up 3 bases; unmatched junction bases: 5. The CDR3 is 14 amino acids. Germline CDR1 reads SGDLS; CDR2 reads YYNGEE. For the CDR3, the DNA is TGTGCCAGCAGCGCTGCAGGGGGCATCTACGAGCAGTACTTC. It codes for CASSAAGGIYEQYF.

The gene calls are TRBV7-3 and TRBJ2-3, with a weak D call TRBD1 (6 bases). CDR3 length: 13 amino acids. V gave up 5 bases and J gave up 6 bases, with 12 bases separating them. CDR1 and CDR2 from the germline V gene are SGHTA and FQGTGA. CDR3 nucleotides: TGTGCCAGCAGCCCTGGGACACCTGATACGCAGTATTTT. Protein product: CASSPGTPDTQYF.

The chain links TRBV5-1 to TRBJ2-1; D is perhaps TRBD1 or TRBD2 (5 bases each). The germline CDR1 and CDR2 sequences are SGHRS and YFSETQ. CDR3 size: 16 residues. Between the trimmed V and J ends, which lost 0 bases and 1 base, there was a span of 11 bases. CDR3 protein: CASSLGGPQSYNEQFF. CDR3 DNA: TGCGCCAGCAGCTTGGGGGGACCCCAATCCTACAATGAGCAGTTCTTC.

The table lists this clone with a few counts. The chain is built from TRBV7-6 and TRBJ1-1, with a possible D match to TRBD1 (5 bases). Germline CDR1 and CDR2: SGHVS and FNYEAQ. This CDR3 is 15 amino acids long. The germline V and J ends were trimmed by 4 bases and 4 bases, with 16 bases remaining between them. CDR3 DNA: TGTGCCAGCAGCTCGAGGGAGGGGTCGGGCACTGAAGCTTTCTTT. It is translated as CASSSREGSGTEAFF.

The rearrangement links TRBV14 to TRBJ1-2, with TRBD1 matching 7 bases. With V trimmed by 2 bases and J by 7 bases, 7 bases remained unmatched. The CDR3 length is 14 residues. CDR1 is SGHDN and CDR2 is FVKESK in the germline V gene. CDR3 region: CASSQLGGGSGYTF. Written as DNA, the CDR3 is TGTGCCAGCAGCCAACTCGGAGGGGGCTCTGGCTACACCTTC.

The J gene is TRBJ2-7, the V gene TRBV29-1; perhaps TRBD2 as D (6 bases). The V gene's germline CDR1 is SQVTM and CDR2 ANQGSEA. V was clipped by 5 bases and J by 3 bases, with 11 bases between them. This CDR3 comprises 12 residues. The CDR3: CSVMTRYYEQYF. The CDR3 region has the DNA TGCAGCGTTATGACTAGATACTACGAGCAGTACTTC.